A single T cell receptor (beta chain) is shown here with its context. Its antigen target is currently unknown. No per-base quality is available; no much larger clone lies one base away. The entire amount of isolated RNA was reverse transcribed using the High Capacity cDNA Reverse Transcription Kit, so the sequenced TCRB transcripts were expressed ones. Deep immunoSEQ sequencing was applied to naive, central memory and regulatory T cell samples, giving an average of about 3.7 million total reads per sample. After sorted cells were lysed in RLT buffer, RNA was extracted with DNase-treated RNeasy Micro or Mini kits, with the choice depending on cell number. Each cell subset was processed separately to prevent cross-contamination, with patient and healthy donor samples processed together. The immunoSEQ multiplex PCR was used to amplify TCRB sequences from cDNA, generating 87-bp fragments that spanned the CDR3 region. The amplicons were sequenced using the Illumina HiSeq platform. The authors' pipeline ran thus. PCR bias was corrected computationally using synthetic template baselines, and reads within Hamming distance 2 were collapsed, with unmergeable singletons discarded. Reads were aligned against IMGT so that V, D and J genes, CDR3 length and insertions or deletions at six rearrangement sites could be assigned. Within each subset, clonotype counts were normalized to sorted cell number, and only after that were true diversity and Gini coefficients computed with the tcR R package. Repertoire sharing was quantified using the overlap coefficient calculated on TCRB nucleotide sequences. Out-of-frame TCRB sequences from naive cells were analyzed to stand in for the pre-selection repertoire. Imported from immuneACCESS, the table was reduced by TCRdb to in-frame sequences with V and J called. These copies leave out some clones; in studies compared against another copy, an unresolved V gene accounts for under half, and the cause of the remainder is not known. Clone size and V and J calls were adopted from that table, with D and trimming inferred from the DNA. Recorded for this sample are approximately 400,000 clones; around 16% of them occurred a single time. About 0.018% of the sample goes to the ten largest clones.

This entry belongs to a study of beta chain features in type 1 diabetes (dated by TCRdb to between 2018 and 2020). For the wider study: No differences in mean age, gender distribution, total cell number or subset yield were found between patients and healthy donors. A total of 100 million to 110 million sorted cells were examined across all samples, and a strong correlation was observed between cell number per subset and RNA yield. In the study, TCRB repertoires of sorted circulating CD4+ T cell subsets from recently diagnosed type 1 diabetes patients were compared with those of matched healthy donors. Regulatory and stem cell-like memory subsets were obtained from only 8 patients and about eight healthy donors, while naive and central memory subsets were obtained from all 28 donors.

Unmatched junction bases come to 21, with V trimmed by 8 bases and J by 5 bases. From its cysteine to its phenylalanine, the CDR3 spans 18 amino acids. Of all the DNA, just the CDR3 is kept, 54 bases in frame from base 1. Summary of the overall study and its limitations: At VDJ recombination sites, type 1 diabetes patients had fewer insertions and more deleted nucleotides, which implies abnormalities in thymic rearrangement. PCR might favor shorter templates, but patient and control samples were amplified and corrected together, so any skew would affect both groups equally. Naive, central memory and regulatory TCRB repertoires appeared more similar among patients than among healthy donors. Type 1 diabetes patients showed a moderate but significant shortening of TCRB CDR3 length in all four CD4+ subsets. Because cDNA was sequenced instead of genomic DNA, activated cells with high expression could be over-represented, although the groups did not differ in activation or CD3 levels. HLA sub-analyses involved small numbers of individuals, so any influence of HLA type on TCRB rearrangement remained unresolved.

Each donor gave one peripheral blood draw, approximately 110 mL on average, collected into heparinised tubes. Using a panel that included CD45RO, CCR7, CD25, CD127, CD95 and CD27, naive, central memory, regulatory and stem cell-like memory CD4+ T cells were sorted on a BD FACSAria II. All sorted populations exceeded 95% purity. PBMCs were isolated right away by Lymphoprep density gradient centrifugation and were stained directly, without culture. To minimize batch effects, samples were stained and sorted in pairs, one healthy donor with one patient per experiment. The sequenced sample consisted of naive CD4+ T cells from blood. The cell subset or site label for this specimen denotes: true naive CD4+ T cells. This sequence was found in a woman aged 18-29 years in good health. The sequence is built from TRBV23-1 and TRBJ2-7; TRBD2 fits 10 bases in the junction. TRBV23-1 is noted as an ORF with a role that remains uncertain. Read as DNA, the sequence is TGCGCCAGCCCCGGAAGGCAGGGGAGGCTAGCGGGAGCCGACGAGCAGTACTTC. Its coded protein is CASPGRQGRLAGADEQYF.